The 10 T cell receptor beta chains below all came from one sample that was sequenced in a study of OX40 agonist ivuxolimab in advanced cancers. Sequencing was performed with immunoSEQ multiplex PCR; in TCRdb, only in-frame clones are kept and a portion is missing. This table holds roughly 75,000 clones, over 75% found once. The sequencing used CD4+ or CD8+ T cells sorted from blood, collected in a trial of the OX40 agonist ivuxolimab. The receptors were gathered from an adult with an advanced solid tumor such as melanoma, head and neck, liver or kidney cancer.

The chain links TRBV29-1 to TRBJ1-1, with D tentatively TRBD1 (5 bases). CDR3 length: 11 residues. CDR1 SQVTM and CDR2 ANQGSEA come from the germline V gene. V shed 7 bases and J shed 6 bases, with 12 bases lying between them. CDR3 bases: TGCAGCGCCCCCGGGACGGCTGAAGCTTTCTTT. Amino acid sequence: CSAPGTAEAFF.

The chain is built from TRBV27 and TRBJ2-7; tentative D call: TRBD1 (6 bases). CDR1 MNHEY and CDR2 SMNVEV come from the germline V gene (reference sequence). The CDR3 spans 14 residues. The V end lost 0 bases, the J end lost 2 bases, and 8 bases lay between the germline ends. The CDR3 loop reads CASSLSEGAYEQYF. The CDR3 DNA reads TGTGCCAGCAGTTTATCCGAGGGGGCCTACGAGCAGTACTTC.

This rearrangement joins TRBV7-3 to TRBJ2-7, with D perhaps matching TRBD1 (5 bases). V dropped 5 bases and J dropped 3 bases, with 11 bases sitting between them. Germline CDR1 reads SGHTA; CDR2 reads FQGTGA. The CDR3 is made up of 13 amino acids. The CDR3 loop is CASSPDMGYEQYF. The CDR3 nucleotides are TGTGCCAGCAGCCCGGACATGGGCTACGAGCAGTACTTC.

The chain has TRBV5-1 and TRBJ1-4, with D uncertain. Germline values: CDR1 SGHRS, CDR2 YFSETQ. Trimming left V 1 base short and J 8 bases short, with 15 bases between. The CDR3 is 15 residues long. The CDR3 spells CASSLILGSREKLFF. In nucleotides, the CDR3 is TGCGCCAGCAGCTTGATTCTGGGATCAAGGGAAAAACTGTTTTTT. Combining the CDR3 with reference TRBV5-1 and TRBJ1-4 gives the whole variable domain KAGVTQTPRYLIKTRGQQVTLSCSPISGHRSVSWYQQTPGQGLQFLFEYFSETQRNKGNFPGRFSGRQFSNSRSEMNVSTLELGDSALYLCASSLILGSREKLFFGSGTQLSVL.

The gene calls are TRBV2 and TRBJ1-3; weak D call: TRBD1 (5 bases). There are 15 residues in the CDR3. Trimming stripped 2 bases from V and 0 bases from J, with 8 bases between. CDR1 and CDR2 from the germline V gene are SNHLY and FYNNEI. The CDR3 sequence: CASSESGGSGNTIYF. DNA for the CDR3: TGTGCCAGCAGTGAAAGCGGGGGCTCTGGAAACACCATATATTTT.

CDR3 nucleotide sequence: TGCAGCGTTGAAGATTCAGGGATTAGGCATTTT. It encodes CSVEDSGIRHF. V and J are TRBV29-1 and TRBJ1-5, with a weak D call TRBD1 (5 bases). Germline V gene lookup returns CDR1 SQVTM and CDR2 ANQGSEA. The CDR3 spans 11 residues. V lost 0 bases to trimming and J lost 15 bases, with 12 bases between them.

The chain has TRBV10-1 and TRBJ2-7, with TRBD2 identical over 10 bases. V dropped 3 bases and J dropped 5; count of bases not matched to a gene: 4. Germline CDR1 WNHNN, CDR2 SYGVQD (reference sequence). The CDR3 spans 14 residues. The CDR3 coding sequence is TGCGCCAGCAGTGATCAGCGGGAGGGTGACGAGCAGTACTTC. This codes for CASSDQREGDEQYF.

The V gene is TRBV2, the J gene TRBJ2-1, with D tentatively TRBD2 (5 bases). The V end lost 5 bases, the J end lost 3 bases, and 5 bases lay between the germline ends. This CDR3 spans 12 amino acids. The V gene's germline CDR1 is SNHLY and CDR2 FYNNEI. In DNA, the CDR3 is TGTGCCAGCAGTAGCGGCTACAATGAGCAGTTCTTC. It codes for CASSSGYNEQFF. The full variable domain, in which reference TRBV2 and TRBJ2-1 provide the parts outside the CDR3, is EPEVTQTPSHQVTQMGQEVILRCVPISNHLYFYWYRQILGQKVEFLVSFYNNEISEKSEIFDDQFSVERPDGSNFTLKIRSTKLEDSAMYFCASSSGYNEQFFGPGTRLTVL.

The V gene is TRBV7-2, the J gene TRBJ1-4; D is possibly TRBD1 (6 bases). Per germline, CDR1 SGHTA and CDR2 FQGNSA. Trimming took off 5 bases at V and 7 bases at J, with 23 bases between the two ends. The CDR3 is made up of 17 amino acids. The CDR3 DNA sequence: TGTGCCAGCAGCCAAGGGGCCGGGGGCGCTTGGTCTGAAAAACTGTTTTTT. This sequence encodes CASSQGAGGAWSEKLFF.

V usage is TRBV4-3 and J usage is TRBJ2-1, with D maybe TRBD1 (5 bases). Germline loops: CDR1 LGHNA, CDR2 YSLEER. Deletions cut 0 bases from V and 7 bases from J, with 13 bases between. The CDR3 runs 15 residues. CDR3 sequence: CASSQDRAGPNEQFF. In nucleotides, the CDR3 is TGCGCCAGCAGCCAAGATAGGGCAGGGCCGAATGAGCAGTTCTTC.